One sample yielded the 15 T cell receptor beta chains listed below, sequenced in a study of PD-L1 blockade in urothelial cancer. The protocol was immunoSEQ multiplex PCR, while the TCRdb copy is restricted to in-frame clones and leaves out a portion. The sample lists under 95,000 clones, about 83% occurring once. Time point denoted: pretreatment peripheral blood. The sequencing used PBMCs, collected around atezolizumab (anti-PD-L1) treatment. The receptors derive from a man in his 60s with urothelial cancer.

The chain employs TRBV10-2 and TRBJ1-1; D possibly corresponds to TRBD1 (6 bases). CDR1 WSHSY and CDR2 SAAADI come from the germline V gene. The length of the CDR3 is 14 residues. V was shortened by 6 bases and J by 1 base, with 12 bases between the two germline ends. The CDR3 DNA is TGCGCCAGCAGAGACAGGAAGGGGAACACTGAAGCTTTCTTT. This gives the protein CASRDRKGNTEAFF.

The gene calls are TRBV7-2 and TRBJ2-2; TRBD1 matches at 7 bases. V shed 5 bases, J shed 4 bases, and the junction held 10 bases outside the gene matches. CDR1 SGHTA and CDR2 FQGNSA come from the germline V gene. This CDR3 has 16 residues. CDR3 protein: CASSLTAGTATGELFF. The CDR3, as DNA: TGTGCCAGCAGCCTAACCGCCGGGACAGCCACCGGGGAGCTGTTTTTT.

This clone was counted between two and nine times. The DNA of the CDR3 is TGTGCCAGCAGTTACGGGCGTCGGTCAGGCTACACCTTC. This gives the protein CASSYGRRSGYTF. The chain links TRBV6-5 to TRBJ1-2, with D unclear. CDR1 is MNHEY, CDR2 SVGAGI, per germline. The germline V and J ends were trimmed by 2 bases and 8 bases, with 12 bases remaining between them. There are 13 residues in the CDR3.

V usage is TRBV30 and J usage is TRBJ1-3; 9 bases match TRBD1. Trimming at V came to 5 bases and at J to 1 base, leaving 6 bases not matched to a gene. CDR1 GTSNPN and CDR2 SVGIG come from the germline V gene (reference sequence). The CDR3 runs to 15 residues. DNA for the CDR3: TGTGCCTGGGGCGGGACAGGGATATCTGGAAACACCATATATTTT. Translating gives CAWGGTGISGNTIYF.

This chain uses TRBV2 with TRBJ2-1, with TRBD2 matching 10 bases. J was trimmed by 9 bases and V by 4 bases; bases with no gene match: 9. The CDR3 sequence is 15 residues long. Germline CDR1 reads SNHLY; CDR2 reads FYNNEI. CDR3 in amino acids: CASSVTSGIAGEQFF. The CDR3 bases are TGTGCCAGCAGTGTTACTAGCGGGATAGCAGGTGAGCAGTTCTTC.

Written as DNA, the CDR3 is TGCGCCAGCAGCTTAGGTACTAGCGGGAGTAACAATGAGCAGTTCTTC. Translation: CASSLGTSGSNNEQFF. The V and J genes are TRBV5-1 and TRBJ2-1; the match to TRBD2 covers 11 bases. Germline CDR1 is SGHRS and CDR2 is YFSETQ. V gave up 2 bases and J gave up 5 bases; unmatched junction bases: 6. CDR3 size: 16 residues.

J is TRBJ1-1 and V is TRBV5-6, with TRBD1 identical over 7 bases. Trimming took 3 bases from V and 0 from J; bases not matched to a gene: 8. This CDR3 has 16 residues. CDR1 is SGHDT and CDR2 is YYEEEE in the germline V gene. The CDR3 protein is CASSSRTGLMNTEAFF. The CDR3 DNA sequence: TGTGCCAGCAGCTCACGGACAGGTTTGATGAACACTGAAGCTTTCTTT.

The V and J genes are TRBV10-3 and TRBJ2-1; 8 bases are a match to TRBD1. Germline lookup yields CDR1 ENHRY and CDR2 SYGVKD. V trimming: 7 bases; J trimming: 7 bases; junction bases outside the gene matches: 0. There are 11 residues in the CDR3. The CDR3 loop is CAINRGNEQFF. CDR3 bases: TGTGCCATCAACAGGGGGAATGAGCAGTTCTTC.

This clone was picked up one time. The chain is built from TRBV5-6 and TRBJ2-2, with TRBD1 identical over 7 bases. V trimming: 0 bases; J trimming: 2 bases; junction bases outside the gene matches: 4. Germline CDR1 SGHDT, CDR2 YYEEEE. The CDR3 contains 16 residues. The CDR3 region is CASSLAQGVNTGELFF. The CDR3 region has the DNA TGTGCCAGCAGCTTGGCGCAGGGGGTAAACACCGGGGAGCTGTTTTTT.

The rearrangement links TRBV28 to TRBJ2-3; 7 bases are a match to TRBD1. CDR3 length equals 15 residues. The ends lost 1 base at V and 1 base at J; junction bases unmatched: 2. CDR1 and CDR2 from the germline V gene are MDHEN and SYDVKM. The DNA for the CDR3 is TGTGCCAGCAGTTTATTAGGGGGCGGCACAGATACGCAGTATTTT. This gives the protein CASSLLGGGTDTQYF.

The gene calls are TRBV30 and TRBJ1-6, with D possibly matching TRBD1 (6 bases). This CDR3 is 18 amino acids long. V dropped 1 base and J dropped 0 bases, with 16 bases sitting between them. Germline V gene lookup returns CDR1 GTSNPN and CDR2 SVGIG (reference sequence). This CDR3 reads CAWSGRPTGISYNSPLHF. CDR3 sequence (DNA): TGTGCCTGGAGTGGGAGACCAACAGGGATCTCCTATAATTCACCCCTCCACTTT.

The V gene is TRBV5-1, the J gene TRBJ2-7; D is unresolved. The CDR3 spans 15 residues. Trimming cost V 4 bases and J 1 base, with 15 bases left between them. The V gene's germline CDR1 is SGHRS and CDR2 YFSETQ. This chain's CDR3 is CASSPSITASYEQYF. The CDR3 bases are TGCGCCAGCAGCCCCTCTATAACAGCATCCTACGAGCAGTACTTC. The full variable domain, with the rest looked up from reference TRBV5-1 and TRBJ2-7, is KAGVTQTPRYLIKTRGQQVTLSCSPISGHRSVSWYQQTPGQGLQFLFEYFSETQRNKGNFPGRFSGRQFSNSRSEMNVSTLELGDSALYLCASSPSITASYEQYFGPGTRLTVT.

The V and J genes are TRBV10-1 and TRBJ2-2; D may be TRBD2 (5 bases). V was pared by 5 bases and J by 1 base, with 8 bases between. Germline CDR1 and CDR2: WNHNN and SYGVQD (reference sequence). This CDR3 comprises 14 residues. The CDR3 here is CASSSAGNTGELFF. CDR3 bases: TGCGCCAGCAGTAGTGCGGGGAACACCGGGGAGCTGTTTTTT.

The chain carries TRBV5-1 and TRBJ2-3; perhaps TRBD2 as D (5 bases). The CDR3 is 15 amino acids. Between the trimmed V and J ends, which lost 5 bases and 5 bases, there was a span of 18 bases. The V gene's germline CDR1 is SGHRS and CDR2 YFSETQ. The CDR3 DNA reads TGCGCCAGCAGTCCCCAGGCCGGTGCGGGAGATACGCAGTATTTT. It yields the protein CASSPQAGAGDTQYF. The entire variable domain, with the rest obtained from reference TRBV5-1 and TRBJ2-3, is as follows: KAGVTQTPRYLIKTRGQQVTLSCSPISGHRSVSWYQQTPGQGLQFLFEYFSETQRNKGNFPGRFSGRQFSNSRSEMNVSTLELGDSALYLCASSPQAGAGDTQYFGPGTRLTVL.

This clone appeared a single time. The chain joins TRBV2 to TRBJ2-1, with D perhaps TRBD2 (6 bases). CDR3 length: 14 amino acids. CDR1 and CDR2 from the germline V gene are SNHLY and FYNNEI. V was cut by 4 bases and J by 2 bases, with 9 bases left in between. The CDR3, as DNA: TGTGCCAGCAGTGTGCGGGAAACCTACAATGAGCAGTTCTTC. Translating it yields CASSVRETYNEQFF.